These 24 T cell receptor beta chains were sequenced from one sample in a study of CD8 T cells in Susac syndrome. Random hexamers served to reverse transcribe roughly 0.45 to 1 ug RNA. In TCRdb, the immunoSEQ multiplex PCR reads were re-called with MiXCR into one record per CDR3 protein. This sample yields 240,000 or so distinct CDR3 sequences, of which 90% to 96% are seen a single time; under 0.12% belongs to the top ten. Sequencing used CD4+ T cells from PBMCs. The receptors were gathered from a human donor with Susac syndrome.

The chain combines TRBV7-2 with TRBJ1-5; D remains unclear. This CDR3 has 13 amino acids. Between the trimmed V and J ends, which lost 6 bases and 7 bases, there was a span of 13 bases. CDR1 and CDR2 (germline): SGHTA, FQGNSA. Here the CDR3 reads CASSSQWGQPQHF. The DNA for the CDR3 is TGTGCCAGCAGTTCCCAGTGGGGACAGCCCCAGCATTTT.

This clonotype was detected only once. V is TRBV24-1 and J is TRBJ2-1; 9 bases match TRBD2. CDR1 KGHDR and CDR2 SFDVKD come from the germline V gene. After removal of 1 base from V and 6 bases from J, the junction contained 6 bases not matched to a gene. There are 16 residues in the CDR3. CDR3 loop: CATSDFGLAQSNEQFF. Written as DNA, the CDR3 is TGTGCCACCAGTGATTTCGGACTAGCGCAGAGCAATGAGCAGTTCTTC.

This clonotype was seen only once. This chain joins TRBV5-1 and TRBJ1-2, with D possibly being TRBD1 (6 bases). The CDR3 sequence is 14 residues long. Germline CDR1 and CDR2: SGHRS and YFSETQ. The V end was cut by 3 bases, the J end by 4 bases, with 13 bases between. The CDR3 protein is CASSSSGQSYGYTF. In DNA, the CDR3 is TGCGCCAGCAGCTCAAGTGGACAGTCCTATGGCTACACCTTC.

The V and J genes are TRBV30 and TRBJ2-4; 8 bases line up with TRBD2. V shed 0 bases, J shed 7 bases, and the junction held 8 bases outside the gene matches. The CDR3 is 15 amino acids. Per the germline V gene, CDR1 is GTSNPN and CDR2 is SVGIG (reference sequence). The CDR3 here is CAWSVGVAGKNIQYF. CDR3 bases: TGTGCCTGGAGTGTTGGAGTAGCGGGAAAGAACATTCAGTACTTC.

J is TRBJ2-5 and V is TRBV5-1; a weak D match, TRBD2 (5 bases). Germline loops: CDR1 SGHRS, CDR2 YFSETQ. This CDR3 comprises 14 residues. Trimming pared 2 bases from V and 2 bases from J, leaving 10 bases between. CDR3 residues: CASSFRLPQETQYF. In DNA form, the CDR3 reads TGCGCCAGCAGCTTCCGACTACCACAAGAGACCCAGTACTTC.

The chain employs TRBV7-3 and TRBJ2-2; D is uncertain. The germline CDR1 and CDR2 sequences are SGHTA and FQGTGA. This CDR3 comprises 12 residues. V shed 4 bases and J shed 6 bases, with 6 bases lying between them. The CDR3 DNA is TGTGCCAGCAGCTACCATCCCGGGGAGCTGTTTTTT. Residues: CASSYHPGELFF.

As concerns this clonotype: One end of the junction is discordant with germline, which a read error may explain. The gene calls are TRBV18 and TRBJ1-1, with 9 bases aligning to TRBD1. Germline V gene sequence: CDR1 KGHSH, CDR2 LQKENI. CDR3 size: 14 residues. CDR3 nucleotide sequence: TGTGCCAGCTCTCCACCGGGACAGGGCGGTGAAGCTTTCTTT. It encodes CASSPPGQGGEAFF.

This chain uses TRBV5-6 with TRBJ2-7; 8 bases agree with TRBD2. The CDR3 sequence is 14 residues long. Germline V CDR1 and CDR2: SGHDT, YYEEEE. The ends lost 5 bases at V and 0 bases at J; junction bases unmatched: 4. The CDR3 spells CASSLAGYSYEQYF. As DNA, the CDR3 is TGTGCCAGCAGTTTAGCGGGATACTCCTACGAGCAGTACTTC.

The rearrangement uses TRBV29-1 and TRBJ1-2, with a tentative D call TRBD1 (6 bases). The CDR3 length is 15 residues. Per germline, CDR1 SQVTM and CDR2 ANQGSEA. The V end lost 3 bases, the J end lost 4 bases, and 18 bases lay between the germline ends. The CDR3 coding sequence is TGCAGCGTTGATGAGGGTAACAGGGAGGGCTATGGCTACACCTTC. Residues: CSVDEGNREGYGYTF.

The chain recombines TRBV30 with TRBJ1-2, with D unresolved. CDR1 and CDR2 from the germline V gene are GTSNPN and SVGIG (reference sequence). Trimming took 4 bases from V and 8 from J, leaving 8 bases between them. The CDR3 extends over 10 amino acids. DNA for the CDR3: TGTGCCTGGAAGAGCGGAGGCTACACCTTC. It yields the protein CAWKSGGYTF.

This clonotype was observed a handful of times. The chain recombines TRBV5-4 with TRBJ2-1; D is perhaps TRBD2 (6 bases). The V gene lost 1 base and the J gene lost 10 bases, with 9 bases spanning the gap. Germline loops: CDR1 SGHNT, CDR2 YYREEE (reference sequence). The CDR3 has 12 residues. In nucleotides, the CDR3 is TGTGCCAGCAGCTTGTCGGGAGTGGAGCAGTTCTTC. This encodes CASSLSGVEQFF.

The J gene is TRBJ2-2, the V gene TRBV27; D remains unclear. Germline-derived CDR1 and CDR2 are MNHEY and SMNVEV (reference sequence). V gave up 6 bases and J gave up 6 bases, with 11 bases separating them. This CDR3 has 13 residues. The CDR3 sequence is CASRNNRAGELFF. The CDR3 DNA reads TGTGCCAGCAGAAACAACAGAGCCGGGGAGCTGTTTTTT.

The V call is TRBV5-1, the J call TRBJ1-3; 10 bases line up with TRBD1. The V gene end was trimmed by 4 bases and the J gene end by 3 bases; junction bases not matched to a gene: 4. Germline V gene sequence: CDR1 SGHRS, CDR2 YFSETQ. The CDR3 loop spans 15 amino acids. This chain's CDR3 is CASSGDRGFGNTIYF. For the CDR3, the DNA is TGCGCCAGCAGCGGGGACAGGGGCTTTGGAAACACCATATATTTT.

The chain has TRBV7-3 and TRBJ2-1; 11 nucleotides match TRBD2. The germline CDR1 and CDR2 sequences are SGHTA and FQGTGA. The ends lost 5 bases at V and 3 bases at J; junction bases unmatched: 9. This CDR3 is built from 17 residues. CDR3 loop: CASSKTSGTSGYNEQFF. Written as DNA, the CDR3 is TGTGCCAGCAGCAAGACCTCCGGGACTAGCGGCTACAATGAGCAGTTCTTC.

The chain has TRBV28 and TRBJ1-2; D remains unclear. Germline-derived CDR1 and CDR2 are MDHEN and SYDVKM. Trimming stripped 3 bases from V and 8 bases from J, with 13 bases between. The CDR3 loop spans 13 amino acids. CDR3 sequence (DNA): TGTGCCAGCAGTTTGTCGGGCATTGGAGGCTACACCTTC. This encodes CASSLSGIGGYTF.

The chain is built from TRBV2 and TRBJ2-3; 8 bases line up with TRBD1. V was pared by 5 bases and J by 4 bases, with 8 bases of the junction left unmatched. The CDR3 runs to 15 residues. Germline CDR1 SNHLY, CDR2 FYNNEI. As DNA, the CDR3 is TGTGCCAGCAGTACGCTGACAGGGGCTCCAGATACGCAGTATTTT. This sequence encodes CASSTLTGAPDTQYF.

Here the CDR3 reads CAWSLQGWQPQHF. In DNA form, the CDR3 reads TGTGCCTGGAGCCTACAGGGATGGCAGCCCCAGCATTTT. V is TRBV30 and J is TRBJ1-5; D may be TRBD1 (6 bases). CDR1 and CDR2 from the germline V gene are GTSNPN and SVGIG (reference sequence). V lost 3 bases to trimming and J lost 7 bases, with 13 bases between them. CDR3 length: 13 residues.

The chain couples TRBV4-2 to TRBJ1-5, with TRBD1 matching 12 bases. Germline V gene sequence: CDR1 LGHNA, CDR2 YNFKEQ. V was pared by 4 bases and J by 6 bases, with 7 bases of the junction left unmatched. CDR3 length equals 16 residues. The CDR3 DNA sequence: TGTGCCAGCAGCCCCCGGGGGACAGGGGGCAGTCAGCCCCAGCATTTT. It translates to CASSPRGTGGSQPQHF.

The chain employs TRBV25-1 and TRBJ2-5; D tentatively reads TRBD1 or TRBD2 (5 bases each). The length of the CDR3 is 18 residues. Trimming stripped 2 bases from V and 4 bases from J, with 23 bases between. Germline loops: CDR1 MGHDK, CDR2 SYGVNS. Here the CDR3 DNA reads TGTGCCAGCAGTGAAGAAGGGGACGTGGGGATATTGAGAGAGACCCAGTACTTC. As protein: CASSEEGDVGILRETQYF.

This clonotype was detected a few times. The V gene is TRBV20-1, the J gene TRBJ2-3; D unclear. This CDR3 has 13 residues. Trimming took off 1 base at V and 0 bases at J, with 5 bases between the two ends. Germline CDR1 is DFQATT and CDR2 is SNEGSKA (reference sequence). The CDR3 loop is CSARVSSTDTQYF. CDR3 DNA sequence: TGCAGTGCTAGAGTCTCCAGCACAGATACGCAGTATTTT.

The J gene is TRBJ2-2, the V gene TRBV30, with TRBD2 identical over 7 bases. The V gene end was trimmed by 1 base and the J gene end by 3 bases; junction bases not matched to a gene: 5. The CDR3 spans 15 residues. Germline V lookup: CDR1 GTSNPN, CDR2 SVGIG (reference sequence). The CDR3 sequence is CAWSGASGDTGELFF. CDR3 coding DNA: TGTGCCTGGAGTGGGGCTAGCGGAGACACCGGGGAGCTGTTTTTT. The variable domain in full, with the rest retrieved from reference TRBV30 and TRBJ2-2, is SQTIHQWPATLVQPVGSPLSLECTVEGTSNPNLYWYRQAAGRGLQLLFYSVGIGQISSEVPQNLSASRPQDRQFILSSKKLLLSDSGFYLCAWSGASGDTGELFFGEGSRLTVL.

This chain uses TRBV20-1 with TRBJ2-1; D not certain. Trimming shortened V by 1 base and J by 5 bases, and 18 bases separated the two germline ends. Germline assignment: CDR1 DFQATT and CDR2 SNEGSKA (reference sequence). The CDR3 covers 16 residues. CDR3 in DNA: TGCAGTGCTAGAGGAGTTTGGATTCGCCTTCACAATGAGCAGTTCTTC. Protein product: CSARGVWIRLHNEQFF.

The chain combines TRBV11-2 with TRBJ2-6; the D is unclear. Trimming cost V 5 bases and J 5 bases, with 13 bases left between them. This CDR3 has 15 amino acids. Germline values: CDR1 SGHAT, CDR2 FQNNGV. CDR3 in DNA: TGTGCCAGCAGCCCAATCACCCAGCGGGCCAACGTCCTGACTTTC. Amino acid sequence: CASSPITQRANVLTF.

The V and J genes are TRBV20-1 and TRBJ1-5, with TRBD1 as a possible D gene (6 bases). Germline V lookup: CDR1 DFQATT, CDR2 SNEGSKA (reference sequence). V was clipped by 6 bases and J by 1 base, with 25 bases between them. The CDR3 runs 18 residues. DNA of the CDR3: TGCAGTGCCCTGGGCAGGGGCCTTCCGAACCGCAGCAATCAGCCCCAGCATTTT. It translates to CSALGRGLPNRSNQPQHF.